A single sample gave rise to the 3 T cell receptor beta chains below, sequenced in a study of regulatory T cells in long-lasting Graves disease. Relying on iRepertoire HTBI primers and Arm-PCR of CDR3 regions, the team built TCR beta libraries. TCRdb passed the multiplex PCR reads through MiXCR, listing each CDR3 protein once. The sample gives about 470,000 distinct CDR3 sequences, around 15% of which show up once; 9% to 15% is in the top ten. Indicated time point: newly diagnosed GD, antithyroid drugs for less than 3 months. The TCR library was prepared using RNA isolated from PBMCs. The same data also went into a second study, on T cells in Graves' hyperthyroidism and ophthalmopathy.

This material consisted of peripheral blood mononuclear cells (PBMCs), taken at new diagnosis, from a patient treated with antithyroid drugs. The source of these receptors is a man in his forties or fifties with Graves disease.

This clonotype has a count of ten or more. The chain employs TRBV6-1 and TRBJ2-3, with D perhaps TRBD1 or TRBD2 (5 bases each). The germline V and J ends were trimmed by 6 bases and 4 bases, with 17 bases remaining between them. CDR3 length: 15 amino acids. Germline CDR1 and CDR2: MNHNS and SASEGT. The CDR3 DNA is TGTGCCAGCAGCCCTACTCGAATGGGGGCAGATACGCAGTATTTT. Its protein product is CASSPTRMGADTQYF.

The V call is TRBV2, the J call TRBJ1-5; the D gene is possibly TRBD1 (6 bases). V dropped 6 bases and J dropped 6 bases, with 18 bases sitting between them. The CDR3 totals 15 residues. Germline loops: CDR1 SNHLY, CDR2 FYNNEI. This CDR3 reads CASSSGRGQGQPQHF. CDR3 DNA sequence: TGTGCCAGCAGCTCTGGGCGGGGGCAGGGTCAGCCCCAGCATTTT.

At least ten counts were recorded for this clonotype. The chain employs TRBV28 and TRBJ2-7; 11 bases align to TRBD2. CDR3 length: 13 amino acids. V dropped 10 bases and J dropped 4; count of bases not matched to a gene: 6. Germline V lookup: CDR1 MDHEN, CDR2 SYDVKM. In DNA, the CDR3 is TGTGCCACCGTACTAGCGGGAGCTTACGAGCAGTACTTC. Encoded protein: CATVLAGAYEQYF.